This T cell receptor beta chain was identified during a study of shared clonotypes between healthy human individuals. With regard to this clone: Its matching antigen is unknown.

Regarding the study as a whole: Clonotypes shared by all four sorted-subset donors had higher generation probabilities than non-shared clonotypes. Memory subsets had estimated richness that was generally smaller than that of naive subsets.

The CDR3 has 16 amino acids. V was shortened by 5 bases and J by 0 bases, with 15 bases between the two germline ends. The germline CDR1 and CDR2 sequences are SGHAT and FQNNGV. Donors were healthy HIV-negative adults without recent acute infections or vaccinations. A split of CD4+ cells into CD45RA+ naive and CD45RA-negative memory subsets was performed. Clones were sequenced by immunoSEQ multiplex PCR, and TCRdb holds only the in-frame ones, with some missing. The sample has around 700,000 clones; about two thirds are singletons. The sample comprised memory CD4+ T cells sorted from blood. Noted subset: CD45RA-negative fraction. This receptor was taken from a woman younger than 45 in good health. J is TRBJ2-3 and V is TRBV11-2; TRBD1 is a possible D gene (5 bases). This chain's CDR3 is CASSPIWGRSTDTQYF. CDR3 nucleotides: TGTGCCAGCAGCCCCATCTGGGGCAGGAGCACAGATACGCAGTATTTT.